The rows below give T cell receptor beta chains drawn from one sample of a study of blood T cell repertoires in COVID-19. Some clones are missing from TCRdb's copy, which holds only in-frame ones; the method was immunoSEQ multiplex PCR. Here the sample spans about 300,000 clones, around 87% being singletons. The sequenced sample was PBMCs or T cells enriched from blood (not recorded which). These receptors were obtained from a woman between 18 and 29 years old with acute COVID-19. Both conserved end residues are part of each CDR3. The order of the fields is D gene, J gene, clone size, V gene, CDR3 protein, CDR3 DNA. D genes are given only for firm matches. Not every row has a clone size; where given, it reads once, few, many or a size class.

d_call: NA; j_call: TRBJ2-3; clone_size: NA; v_call: TRBV7-9; cdr3_aa: CASSLGQSTDTQYF; cdr3_nt: TGTGCCAGCAGCTTAGGACAGAGCACAGATACGCAGTATTTT
d_call: TRBD2; j_call: TRBJ2-3; clone_size: NA; v_call: TRBV2; cdr3_aa: CASSIGLVADTQYF; cdr3_nt: TGTGCCAGCAGTATCGGACTAGTCGCAGATACGCAGTATTTT
d_call: NA; j_call: TRBJ1-2; clone_size: once; v_call: TRBV2; cdr3_aa: CASSENRAYGYTF; cdr3_nt: TGTGCCAGCAGTGAAAACAGGGCGTATGGCTACACCTTC
d_call: NA; j_call: TRBJ2-5; clone_size: NA; v_call: TRBV6-2/TRBV6-3; cdr3_aa: CASSYRMEETQYF; cdr3_nt: TGTGCCAGCAGTTACCGGATGGAGGAGACCCAGTACTTC
d_call: TRBD1; j_call: TRBJ1-3; clone_size: NA; v_call: TRBV19; cdr3_aa: CASGLGTGFGNTIYF; cdr3_nt: TGTGCCAGTGGCCTTGGGACAGGCTTCGGAAACACCATATATTTT
d_call: TRBD1; j_call: TRBJ1-4; clone_size: NA; v_call: TRBV24-1; cdr3_aa: CATSDGQGLYEKLFF; cdr3_nt: TGTGCCACCAGTGACGGACAGGGCCTTTATGAAAAACTGTTTTTT
d_call: NA; j_call: TRBJ2-3; clone_size: NA; v_call: TRBV4-2; cdr3_aa: CASSPGLLPFTDTQYF; cdr3_nt: TGTGCCAGCAGCCCCGGACTTCTCCCGTTCACAGATACGCAGTATTTT
d_call: TRBD2; j_call: TRBJ2-2; clone_size: NA; v_call: TRBV11-3; cdr3_aa: CASSPGTSGELFF; cdr3_nt: TGTGCCAGCAGCCCAGGGACTAGCGGGGAGCTGTTTTTT
d_call: NA; j_call: TRBJ1-3; clone_size: NA; v_call: TRBV28; cdr3_aa: CASSLPLSGNTIYF; cdr3_nt: TGTGCCAGCAGCCTACCCCTCTCTGGAAACACCATATATTTT
d_call: TRBD2; j_call: TRBJ2-3; clone_size: NA; v_call: TRBV3-1/TRBV3-2; cdr3_aa: CASSFRAGMGTDTQYF; cdr3_nt: TGTGCCAGCAGCTTCCGAGCGGGAATGGGGACAGATACGCAGTATTTT
d_call: TRBD1; j_call: TRBJ1-6; clone_size: NA; v_call: TRBV30; cdr3_aa: CAWSQGGNSPLHF; cdr3_nt: TGTGCCTGGAGTCAAGGGGGCAATTCACCCCTCCACTTT
d_call: NA; j_call: TRBJ1-5; clone_size: NA; v_call: TRBV3-1/TRBV3-2; cdr3_aa: CASSRTVSNQPQHF; cdr3_nt: TGTGCCAGCAGCAGGACAGTTTCTAATCAGCCCCAGCATTTT
d_call: NA; j_call: TRBJ1-1; clone_size: NA; v_call: TRBV11-2; cdr3_aa: CASSLDYQEAFF; cdr3_nt: TGTGCCAGCAGCTTAGATTATCAGGAAGCTTTCTTT
d_call: TRBD1; j_call: TRBJ2-1; clone_size: NA; v_call: TRBV24-1; cdr3_aa: CATSDLGQGAYNEQFF; cdr3_nt: TGTGCCACCAGTGACCTCGGACAGGGGGCGTACAATGAGCAGTTCTTC
d_call: NA; j_call: TRBJ1-1; clone_size: NA; v_call: TRBV5-1; cdr3_aa: CASSLVANTEAFF; cdr3_nt: TGCGCCAGCAGCTTGGTGGCGAACACTGAAGCTTTCTTT
d_call: TRBD1; j_call: TRBJ1-4; clone_size: NA; v_call: TRBV6-4; cdr3_aa: CASSQRQGANEKLFF; cdr3_nt: TGTGCCAGCAGCCAGAGACAGGGCGCTAATGAAAAACTGTTTTTT
d_call: TRBD1; j_call: TRBJ1-2; clone_size: once; v_call: TRBV5-1; cdr3_aa: CASSFDPGGTYGYTF; cdr3_nt: TGCGCCAGCAGCTTTGATCCAGGGGGCACCTATGGCTACACCTTC
d_call: NA; j_call: TRBJ1-4; clone_size: NA; v_call: TRBV19; cdr3_aa: CATTRGEKLFF; cdr3_nt: TGTGCCACTACCCGAGGTGAAAAACTGTTTTTT
d_call: NA; j_call: TRBJ1-2; clone_size: NA; v_call: TRBV21-1; cdr3_aa: CASSIRTGGVGYTF; cdr3_nt: TGTGCCAGCAGCATTAGGACAGGGGGGGTTGGCTACACCTTC
d_call: NA; j_call: TRBJ1-1; clone_size: NA; v_call: TRBV7-3; cdr3_aa: CASSFSGAGLTTEAFF; cdr3_nt: TGTGCCAGCAGCTTTAGTGGGGCAGGTTTGACCACTGAAGCTTTCTTT
d_call: NA; j_call: TRBJ2-1; clone_size: NA; v_call: TRBV9; cdr3_aa: CASSVEGGKSHNEQFF; cdr3_nt: TGTGCCAGCAGCGTAGAGGGCGGGAAGTCCCACAATGAGCAGTTCTTC
d_call: TRBD1; j_call: TRBJ1-3; clone_size: NA; v_call: TRBV18; cdr3_aa: CASSPGQGDTIYF; cdr3_nt: TGTGCCAGCTCACCGGGACAGGGTGACACCATATATTTT
d_call: TRBD2; j_call: TRBJ2-3; clone_size: NA; v_call: TRBV18; cdr3_aa: CASSPRDTSGKRDTQYF; cdr3_nt: TGTGCCAGCTCACCACGGGATACTAGCGGGAAGAGAGATACGCAGTATTTT
d_call: NA; j_call: TRBJ1-5; clone_size: NA; v_call: TRBV19; cdr3_aa: CASSARLNQPQHF; cdr3_nt: TGTGCCAGTAGTGCCCGGTTGAATCAGCCCCAGCATTTT
d_call: NA; j_call: TRBJ1-5; clone_size: NA; v_call: TRBV19; cdr3_aa: CASSITPPIGNQPQHF; cdr3_nt: TGTGCCAGTAGTATTACCCCCCCTATAGGCAATCAGCCCCAGCATTTT
d_call: NA; j_call: TRBJ1-2; clone_size: few; v_call: TRBV28; cdr3_aa: CASSSSGSNYGYTF; cdr3_nt: TGTGCCAGCAGTTCCTCAGGGTCTAACTATGGCTACACCTTC
d_call: NA; j_call: TRBJ1-2; clone_size: once; v_call: TRBV7-9; cdr3_aa: CASSLDAGVGYGYTF; cdr3_nt: TGTGCCAGCAGCTTAGACGCAGGGGTGGGCTATGGCTACACCTTC
d_call: NA; j_call: TRBJ2-3; clone_size: once; v_call: TRBV7-6; cdr3_aa: CASSPRTHTDTQYF; cdr3_nt: TGTGCCAGCAGCCCTAGGACACACACAGATACGCAGTATTTT
d_call: TRBD1; j_call: TRBJ1-2; clone_size: NA; v_call: TRBV2; cdr3_aa: CASSGGGQGNYGYTF; cdr3_nt: TGTGCCAGCAGTGGAGGGGGACAGGGAAACTATGGCTACACCTTC
d_call: TRBD1; j_call: TRBJ2-7; clone_size: NA; v_call: TRBV19; cdr3_aa: CASQPGTGASEQYF; cdr3_nt: TGTGCCAGTCAACCCGGGACAGGGGCTTCCGAGCAGTACTTC
d_call: NA; j_call: TRBJ2-3; clone_size: NA; v_call: TRBV5-4; cdr3_aa: CASSLERTTDTQYF; cdr3_nt: TGTGCCAGCAGCTTGGAGCGGACCACAGATACGCAGTATTTT
d_call: NA; j_call: TRBJ2-7; clone_size: NA; v_call: TRBV10-3; cdr3_aa: CAISEPSGYRSYEQYF; cdr3_nt: TGTGCCATCAGTGAGCCATCAGGGTATAGGTCCTACGAGCAGTACTTC
d_call: NA; j_call: TRBJ1-3; clone_size: NA; v_call: TRBV5-1; cdr3_aa: CASSGGAGGNTIYF; cdr3_nt: TGCGCCAGCAGTGGCGGCGCAGGGGGAAACACCATATATTTT
d_call: NA; j_call: TRBJ1-1; clone_size: NA; v_call: TRBV5-1; cdr3_aa: CASSPDGQPNTEAFF; cdr3_nt: TGCGCCAGCAGCCCAGATGGGCAGCCGAACACTGAAGCTTTCTTT
d_call: TRBD1; j_call: TRBJ1-4; clone_size: NA; v_call: TRBV6-5; cdr3_aa: CASSYSGQPGEKLFF; cdr3_nt: TGTGCCAGCAGTTACTCGGGACAGCCGGGGGAAAAACTGTTTTTT
d_call: TRBD1; j_call: TRBJ2-2; clone_size: NA; v_call: TRBV30; cdr3_aa: CAWSTGGGGELFF; cdr3_nt: TGTGCCTGGAGTACAGGGGGAGGCGGGGAGCTGTTTTTT
d_call: TRBD1; j_call: TRBJ2-3; clone_size: NA; v_call: TRBV18; cdr3_aa: CASSLGGQGFRGTQYF; cdr3_nt: TGTGCCAGCTCACTGGGCGGACAGGGGTTTCGAGGTACGCAGTATTTT
d_call: NA; j_call: TRBJ2-2; clone_size: NA; v_call: TRBV13; cdr3_aa: CASSLVGTGELFF; cdr3_nt: TGTGCCAGCAGCTTAGTCGGTACCGGGGAGCTGTTTTTT
d_call: NA; j_call: TRBJ2-5; clone_size: once; v_call: TRBV28; cdr3_aa: CASLESPQETQYF; cdr3_nt: TGTGCCAGCCTAGAGTCCCCCCAAGAGACCCAGTACTTC
d_call: NA; j_call: TRBJ2-7; clone_size: once; v_call: TRBV11-3; cdr3_aa: CASSFGESSYEQYF; cdr3_nt: TGTGCCAGCAGCTTTGGGGAGAGCTCCTACGAGCAGTACTTC
d_call: NA; j_call: TRBJ1-4; clone_size: NA; v_call: TRBV6-6; cdr3_aa: CASRRTVATNEKLFF; cdr3_nt: TGTGCCAGCAGGCGCACAGTCGCAACTAATGAAAAACTGTTTTTT
d_call: NA; j_call: TRBJ1-2; clone_size: NA; v_call: TRBV29-1; cdr3_aa: CSVEDLGAYGYTF; cdr3_nt: TGCAGCGTTGAAGATCTGGGGGCGTATGGCTACACCTTC
d_call: NA; j_call: TRBJ1-4; clone_size: NA; v_call: TRBV28; cdr3_aa: CASSFVQGSEKLFF; cdr3_nt: TGTGCCAGCAGTTTTGTCCAGGGAAGTGAAAAACTGTTTTTT
d_call: TRBD1; j_call: TRBJ1-1; clone_size: NA; v_call: TRBV30; cdr3_aa: CAWSVGQGVEAFF; cdr3_nt: TGTGCCTGGAGTGTAGGGCAGGGGGTTGAAGCTTTCTTT
d_call: TRBD2; j_call: TRBJ2-2; clone_size: once; v_call: TRBV28; cdr3_aa: CASSLSIAGGEGELFF; cdr3_nt: TGTGCCAGCAGTCTTAGTATAGCGGGAGGAGAGGGGGAGCTGTTTTTT
d_call: TRBD2; j_call: TRBJ2-7; clone_size: NA; v_call: TRBV5-1; cdr3_aa: CASSLGREAEYEQYF; cdr3_nt: TGCGCCAGCAGCTTGGGCCGGGAGGCCGAGTACGAGCAGTACTTC
d_call: TRBD1; j_call: TRBJ2-5; clone_size: NA; v_call: TRBV6-5; cdr3_aa: CASGGQGLWETQYF; cdr3_nt: TGTGCCAGCGGCGGACAGGGTTTATGGGAGACCCAGTACTTC
d_call: NA; j_call: TRBJ2-1; clone_size: NA; v_call: TRBV28; cdr3_aa: CASSSGSWDNEQFF; cdr3_nt: TGTGCCAGCAGTTCGGGGTCTTGGGACAATGAGCAGTTCTTC
d_call: TRBD2; j_call: TRBJ2-1; clone_size: NA; v_call: TRBV6-5; cdr3_aa: CASSLGEGPRNEQFF; cdr3_nt: TGTGCCAGCAGTCTAGGGGAGGGCCCTCGGAATGAGCAGTTCTTC
d_call: TRBD2; j_call: TRBJ2-1; clone_size: once; v_call: TRBV19; cdr3_aa: CASSIDLREGDNEQFF; cdr3_nt: TGTGCCAGTAGTATAGATCTGCGGGAGGGCGACAATGAGCAGTTCTTC
d_call: NA; j_call: TRBJ2-2; clone_size: NA; v_call: TRBV18; cdr3_aa: CASSPQGSWTGELFF; cdr3_nt: TGTGCCAGCTCACCCCAGGGGAGCTGGACCGGGGAGCTGTTTTTT
d_call: NA; j_call: TRBJ2-5; clone_size: NA; v_call: TRBV7-9; cdr3_aa: CASSLTGPRGTQYF; cdr3_nt: TGTGCCAGCAGCTTAACCGGCCCCCGGGGGACCCAGTACTTC
d_call: NA; j_call: TRBJ1-3; clone_size: NA; v_call: TRBV25-1; cdr3_aa: CASSVGRSGSGNTIYF; cdr3_nt: TGTGCCAGCAGTGTGGGGAGGTCCGGCTCTGGAAACACCATATATTTT
d_call: TRBD1; j_call: TRBJ1-1; clone_size: NA; v_call: TRBV28; cdr3_aa: CASSPVTGGAGMNTEAFF; cdr3_nt: TGTGCCAGCAGTCCCGTCACAGGGGGCGCAGGGATGAACACTGAAGCTTTCTTT
d_call: TRBD2; j_call: TRBJ2-3; clone_size: many; v_call: TRBV11-3; cdr3_aa: CASSLSGSIPDTQYF; cdr3_nt: TGTGCCAGCAGTCTTAGCGGGAGCATTCCAGATACGCAGTATTTT
d_call: NA; j_call: TRBJ1-1; clone_size: NA; v_call: TRBV28; cdr3_aa: CASRTQGLGTEAFF; cdr3_nt: TGTGCCAGCAGAACACAGGGCCTGGGGACTGAAGCTTTCTTT
d_call: NA; j_call: TRBJ1-2; clone_size: NA; v_call: TRBV9; cdr3_aa: CASSVGESGGRWSGYTF; cdr3_nt: TGTGCCAGCAGCGTAGGGGAATCGGGGGGGCGATGGAGTGGCTACACCTTC
d_call: NA; j_call: TRBJ2-6; clone_size: NA; v_call: TRBV27; cdr3_aa: CASSSLTSSGANVLTF; cdr3_nt: TGTGCCAGCAGTTCCCTCACATCCTCTGGGGCCAACGTCCTGACTTTC
d_call: NA; j_call: TRBJ2-7; clone_size: NA; v_call: TRBV7-9; cdr3_aa: CASSPPGASYEQYF; cdr3_nt: TGTGCCAGCAGCCCCCCTGGTGCGTCCTACGAGCAGTACTTC
d_call: TRBD1; j_call: TRBJ1-1; clone_size: NA; v_call: TRBV19; cdr3_aa: CASSSPYRDRVNTEAFF; cdr3_nt: TGTGCCAGTAGTAGTCCTTACCGGGACAGGGTTAACACTGAAGCTTTCTTT